The clone carrying this T cell receptor (beta chain) was picked up a small number of times. Its antigen remains unidentified. This specimen belongs to a study of blood T cells in healthy people across ages. Findings of the study overall: A roughly linear age-dependent decrease characterized TCR beta diversity per million T cells. Percentage of naive T cells showed a strong correlation with TCR beta diversity. Donor CMV infection status was unknown, possibly confounding age-related changes in expanded clonotypes.

The CDR3 contains 11 residues. V lost 3 bases and J 13 bases, leaving 13 bases between the germline ends. Germline V gene data show CDR1 as DFQATT and CDR2 as SNEGSKA (reference sequence). Primed by a sample-barcoded 5' primer and a J-beta primer mix, a second PCR proceeded for roughly 7 to 11 cycles. TCRdb re-called the 5' RACE reads through MiXCR, storing one row per CDR3 protein. This table holds 1,300,000 or so distinct CDR3 sequences, around 59% found once. The extraction recovered at least 6 micrograms of total RNA per sample. This chain connects TRBV20-1 to TRBJ2-4; D is uncertain. The clonotype comes from a man between 18 and 35 years old in good health. Sequencing was performed on blood. CDR3 in DNA: TGCAGTGCTAGTAACCCGACGAACCAGTACTTC. Protein: CSASNPTNQYF.